The 16 T cell receptor beta chains given below trace back to one sample, sequenced in a study of control samples from healthy donors and cancer patients. Sequencing used immunoSEQ multiplex PCR; TCRdb keeps in-frame clones, though not all of them. The sample lists some 49,000 clones, about 86% occurring once. The sequenced material came from PBMCs. The receptors come from a woman between 45 and 65 years old with lung cancer.

The chain is built from TRBV5-1 and TRBJ2-7; no clear D gene. In germline, CDR1 is SGHRS, CDR2 YFSETQ. This CDR3 region has 13 residues. Deletions cut 1 base from V and 1 base from J, with 6 bases between. In DNA, the CDR3 is TGCGCCAGCAGCTTGCAACAGTCCTACGAGCAGTACTTC. As protein: CASSLQQSYEQYF. Using reference TRBV5-1 and TRBJ2-7 for the parts outside the CDR3, the full variable domain is KAGVTQTPRYLIKTRGQQVTLSCSPISGHRSVSWYQQTPGQGLQFLFEYFSETQRNKGNFPGRFSGRQFSNSRSEMNVSTLELGDSALYLCASSLQQSYEQYFGPGTRLTVT.

This rearrangement joins TRBV6-1 to TRBJ2-7; TRBD1 is a possible D gene (5 bases). This CDR3 contains 15 residues. The V and J ends lost 0 bases and 2 bases respectively, with 11 bases between them. CDR1 and CDR2 (germline): MNHNS, SASEGT. CDR3 coding DNA: TGTGCCAGCAGTGAAGCTTACAGGATTACCTACGAGCAGTACTTC. As protein: CASSEAYRITYEQYF.

The rearrangement joins TRBV19 to TRBJ2-5; D not resolved. The CDR3 consists of 13 residues. Trimming took off 8 bases at V and 2 bases at J, with 12 bases between the two ends. Germline V lookup: CDR1 LNHDA, CDR2 SQIVND (reference sequence). CDR3 nucleotide sequence: TGTGCCAGTCGAAGGGTAAATCAAGAGACCCAGTACTTC. It specifies CASRRVNQETQYF.

This clone was seen only a few times. This sequence joins TRBV12-5 and TRBJ2-7; D gene ambiguous. This CDR3 is built from 13 residues. Between the trimmed V and J ends, which lost 7 bases and 0 bases, there was a span of 10 bases. CDR1 and CDR2 (germline): LGHNT, FRNRAP. The CDR3 spells CASALGNSYEQYF. CDR3 coding DNA: TGTGCTAGTGCCTTGGGCAACTCCTACGAGCAGTACTTC.

V usage is TRBV5-4 and J usage is TRBJ1-4; D unclear. Per germline, CDR1 SGHNT and CDR2 YYREEE (reference sequence). With 4 bases removed from V and 2 bases from J, the gap between germline ends came to 15 bases. This CDR3 has 16 residues. The CDR3 spells CASSVGLGRTNEKLFF. The CDR3 DNA sequence: TGTGCCAGCAGCGTGGGTCTTGGGCGGACTAATGAAAAACTGTTTTTT.

The V gene is TRBV7-2, the J gene TRBJ1-1; TRBD1 matches 7 bases. V dropped 0 bases and J dropped 5; count of bases not matched to a gene: 9. Germline V gene lookup returns CDR1 SGHTA and CDR2 FQGNSA. CDR3 length: 16 residues. The DNA for the CDR3 is TGTGCCAGCAGCTTAGCAGGGACAGCAAGGGGGACTGAAGCTTTCTTT. It is translated as CASSLAGTARGTEAFF.

The V gene is TRBV3-1 (or the pseudogene TRBV3-2), the J gene TRBJ2-3; 14 bases match TRBD2. Trimming cost V 4 bases and J 1 base; bases outside gene matches: 10. This CDR3 is built from 19 residues. Germline V gene data show CDR1 as LGHDT and CDR2 as YNNKEL (reference sequence). CDR3 DNA sequence: TGTGCCAGCAGCCCTCACGGGACTAGCGGGGGCGGGGGCACAGATACGCAGTATTTT. The encoded protein is CASSPHGTSGGGGTDTQYF.

This rearrangement joins TRBV11-2 to TRBJ1-1, with a possible D match to TRBD1 (6 bases). V was shortened by 5 bases and J by 8 bases, with 21 bases between the two germline ends. CDR1 is SGHAT and CDR2 is FQNNGV in the germline V gene. There are 15 residues in the CDR3. Here the CDR3 DNA reads TGTGCCAGCAGCGCACAGGGCCCCTCGGTTTTAGAAGCTTTCTTT. It encodes CASSAQGPSVLEAFF.

The CDR3 DNA follows: TGTGCCAAGGGGGGTTGGAACACCGGGGAGCTGTTTTTT. It encodes CAKGGWNTGELFF. The rearrangement uses TRBV2 and TRBJ2-2; D tentatively reads TRBD1 or TRBD2 (6 bases each). The CDR3 has 13 amino acids. The germline V gene has CDR1 SNHLY and CDR2 FYNNEI. Deletions cut 10 bases from V and 1 base from J, with 10 bases between.

A few counts support this clone. The rearrangement links TRBV19 to TRBJ1-5, with 7 bases lining up with TRBD1. Trimming removed 5 bases from V and 2 bases from J; junction bases left unmatched: 6. The length of the CDR3 is 15 residues. Looked up from germline, CDR1 is LNHDA and CDR2 is SQIVND (reference sequence). The CDR3 nucleotides read TGTGCCAGTAGTTATGACAGGGCCGGCAATCAGCCCCAGCATTTT. Protein sequence: CASSYDRAGNQPQHF.

The count of this clone is one. The chain is built from TRBV25-1 and TRBJ2-7; D is unresolved. V was trimmed by 5 bases and J by 5 bases, leaving 13 bases between them. The CDR3 is 13 amino acids. CDR1 is MGHDK and CDR2 is SYGVNS in the germline V gene. CDR3 in amino acids: CASSREENNEQYF. The DNA of the CDR3 is TGTGCCAGCAGTCGAGAGGAGAACAACGAGCAGTACTTC.

The CDR3 spells CAWSGQGGTNYGYTF. CDR3 bases: TGTGCCTGGAGTGGCCAGGGGGGTACTAACTATGGCTACACCTTC. The chain is built from TRBV30 and TRBJ1-2; 7 bases match TRBD1. Germline CDR1 GTSNPN, CDR2 SVGIG (reference sequence). CDR3 length equals 15 residues. The V segment lost 1 base and the J segment 0 bases; nucleotides outside the gene matches: 5.

This chain links TRBV4-1 with TRBJ1-1; D is perhaps TRBD1 (6 bases). There are 15 residues in the CDR3. V was shortened by 10 bases and J by 1 base, with 19 bases between the two germline ends. Germline V gives CDR1 MGHRA, CDR2 YSYEKL. The CDR3 loop is CATRTRGLENTEAFF. CDR3 bases: TGCGCCACCCGGACCAGGGGCTTAGAGAACACTGAAGCTTTCTTT.

The rearrangement uses TRBV28 and TRBJ2-1, with 7 positions matching TRBD1. There are 14 residues in the CDR3. The germline gives CDR1 MDHEN, CDR2 SYDVKM. The V segment lost 6 bases and the J segment 5 bases; nucleotides outside the gene matches: 7. In nucleotides, the CDR3 is TGTGCCAGCAGCCGTCCCGGGACAGACAATGAGCAGTTCTTC. Amino acids: CASSRPGTDNEQFF. The full variable domain, in which reference TRBV28 and TRBJ2-1 provide the parts outside the CDR3, is DVKVTQSSRYLVKRTGEKVFLECVQDMDHENMFWYRQDPGLGLRLIYFSYDVKMKEKGDIPEGYSVSREKKERFSLILESASTNQTSMYLCASSRPGTDNEQFFGPGTRLTVL.

The count of this clone is one. The chain joins TRBV4-2 to TRBJ1-1; the match to TRBD1 covers 10 bases. CDR1 LGHNA and CDR2 YNFKEQ come from the germline V gene. Losses at the gene ends were 4 bases for V and 4 bases for J; bases not matched to a gene: 3. The CDR3 has 14 residues. In DNA, the CDR3 is TGTGCCAGCAGCCGAGGACAGGGGGTCACTGAAGCTTTCTTT. Translating it yields CASSRGQGVTEAFF.

The sample holds a few counts of this clone. The rearrangement joins TRBV7-9 to TRBJ1-1; no clear D gene. Deletions cut 7 bases from V and 2 bases from J, with 11 bases between. The CDR3 has 13 amino acids. From germline, CDR1 is SEHNR and CDR2 FQNEAQ (reference sequence). CDR3 nucleotide sequence: TGTGCCAGCACGACTGAGCTAAACACTGAAGCTTTCTTT. Translating it yields CASTTELNTEAFF. The full variable domain, rest sourced from reference TRBV7-9 and TRBJ1-1, is DTGVSQNPRHKITKRGQNVTFRCDPISEHNRLYWYRQTLGQGPEFLTYFQNEAQLEKSRLLSDRFSAERPKGSFSTLEIQRTEQGDSAMYLCASTTELNTEAFFGQGTRLTVV.